Shown below are 10 T cell receptor beta chains from a single sample sequenced in a study of read filtering for tumor transcriptome and immune sequencing. From about 400 ng of RNA, a library with molecular barcoded alpha/delta and beta/gamma adaptors was made. MiXCR was run by TCRdb on the reads, yielding one entry per CDR3 protein. Of fewer than 75,000 distinct CDR3 sequences listed, about 20% were seen once; the top ten hold about a sixth. The sample consisted of a population of CD138-negative cells sorted from bone marrow. Every receptor here comes from a donor at least 40 years old with multiple myeloma.

The chain is built from TRBV5-1 and TRBJ2-3; TRBD2 agrees at 8 bases. Germline CDR1 and CDR2: SGHRS and YFSETQ. V was clipped by 6 bases and J by 3 bases; unmatched bases: 9. This CDR3 has 15 amino acids. CDR3 bases: TGCGCCAGCACTATCAGCGGGAGAATGACAGATACGCAGTATTTT. This gives the protein CASTISGRMTDTQYF.

As concerns this clonotype: One base away lies a much larger clone, so this may be a sequencing read error. V usage is TRBV9 and J usage is TRBJ2-2; D is unresolved. The CDR3 totals 13 residues. Germline V CDR1 and CDR2: SGDLS, YYNGEE. V was cut by 4 bases and J by 3 bases, with 7 bases left in between. This CDR3 reads CASSPPYTGELFF. The DNA for the CDR3 is TGTGCCAGCAGCCCTCCTTACACCGGGGAGCTGTTTTTT.

This clonotype was recorded at least ten times. CDR3 sequence (DNA): TGCAGCGTTGAAGGACAGGGGCTGGGGTCCTACAATGAGCAGTTCTTC. This codes for CSVEGQGLGSYNEQFF. The chain combines TRBV29-1 with TRBJ2-1, with 8 bases lining up with TRBD1. V was clipped by 1 base and J by 1 base; unmatched bases: 6. CDR1 SQVTM and CDR2 ANQGSEA come from the germline V gene. The CDR3 runs to 16 residues.

In this sample, this clonotype turned up many times. J is TRBJ2-1 and V is TRBV20-1; 8 nucleotides match TRBD2. The CDR3 extends over 15 amino acids. V lost 0 bases and J lost 7; bases outside the gene matches: 8. Germline CDR1 DFQATT, CDR2 SNEGSKA (reference sequence). CDR3 nucleotide sequence: TGCAGTGCTAGAGATGGAACGGGAGGGCCTAATGAGCAGTTCTTC. Translation: CSARDGTGGPNEQFF.

This clonotype was detected many times. The rearrangement links TRBV15 to TRBJ2-7; 10 nucleotides line up with TRBD1. V dropped 3 bases and J dropped 2; count of bases not matched to a gene: 7. The CDR3 loop spans 16 amino acids. The V gene's germline CDR1 is LNHNV and CDR2 YYDKDF (reference sequence). The CDR3: CATSRAGTGAAYEQYF. CDR3 bases: TGTGCCACCAGCAGGGCCGGGACAGGGGCCGCCTACGAGCAGTACTTC.

This clonotype was counted at least ten times. The genes are TRBV4-2 and TRBJ2-5, with D possibly TRBD1 on 6 matching bases. Germline CDR1 and CDR2: LGHNA and YNFKEQ. Trimming removed 0 bases at V and 2 bases at J, with 10 bases between. The CDR3 totals 15 residues. The CDR3 loop is CASSQDRTAQETQYF. In DNA, the CDR3 is TGTGCCAGCAGCCAAGATAGGACAGCACAAGAGACCCAGTACTTC.

The table lists this clonotype with many counts. V gene TRBV5-8 combines with J gene TRBJ2-3; D call uncertain. V dropped 4 bases and J dropped 1 base, with 7 bases sitting between them. The CDR3 loop spans 13 amino acids. Germline lookup yields CDR1 SGHTS and CDR2 YDEGEE. The DNA of the CDR3 is TGTGCCAGCAGCGGTGCGCGCACAGATACGCAGTATTTT. This codes for CASSGARTDTQYF. The variable domain in full, with the rest retrieved from reference TRBV5-8 and TRBJ2-3, is EAGVTQSPTHLIKTRGQQATLRCSPISGHTSVYWYQQALGLGLQFLLWYDEGEERNRGNFPPRFSGRQFPNYSSELNVNALELEDSALYLCASSGARTDTQYFGPGTRLTVL.

There are many counts of this clonotype. This chain uses TRBV5-1 with TRBJ2-1, with 7 bases identical to TRBD2. The V segment lost 4 bases and the J segment 9 bases; nucleotides outside the gene matches: 16. Germline CDR1 and CDR2: SGHRS and YFSETQ. The CDR3 covers 16 residues. The CDR3 region is CASSPAGLVSTSEQFF. For the CDR3, the DNA is TGCGCCAGCAGCCCCGCCGGACTAGTCTCGACTAGTGAGCAGTTCTTC.

The sample holds one count of this clonotype. The CDR3 bases are TGCGCCAGCAGATCGCTACAGGGCTACGAGCAGTACTTC. This encodes CASRSLQGYEQYF. The chain links TRBV5-1 to TRBJ2-7, with D maybe TRBD1 (6 bases). CDR1 and CDR2 from the germline V gene are SGHRS and YFSETQ. V lost 5 bases and J lost 3, with 12 bases in between. The CDR3 extends over 13 amino acids.

This clonotype was recorded only once. The DNA of the CDR3 is TGTGCCAGCAGCCGCTACGACAGGGGAGATAGTCAGCCCCAGCATTTT. Its protein product is CASSRYDRGDSQPQHF. The genes are TRBV4-2 and TRBJ1-5; 8 nucleotides agree with TRBD1. V was clipped by 4 bases and J by 6 bases; unmatched bases: 11. Per germline, CDR1 LGHNA and CDR2 YNFKEQ. This CDR3 has 16 residues.